This T cell receptor beta chain was sequenced during a study of control samples from healthy donors and cancer patients. The CDR3 loop spans 13 amino acids. V was pared by 6 bases and J by 6 bases, with 0 bases of the junction left unmatched. Germline V gene lookup returns CDR1 MNHEY and CDR2 SMNVEV (reference sequence). Only in-frame clones appear in the TCRdb table, and some are missing; sequencing was by immunoSEQ multiplex PCR. The sample consists of 99,000 or so clones, 80% to 90% of them appearing once. The sequence came from a woman aged 45 to 65 in good health. The chain employs TRBV27 and TRBJ1-6; 9 bases line up with TRBD1. Sequencing used blood. This CDR3 reads CASRDRGNSPLHF. The CDR3 nucleotides read TGTGCCAGCAGGGACAGGGGTAATTCACCCCTCCACTTT.